The 14 T cell receptor beta chains below come from one sample, sequenced in a study of blood T cells in healthy people across ages. A second about 6 to 11 cycle PCR used barcoded and J-beta primers. TCRdb used MiXCR to reprocess the 5' RACE reads, holding one entry per CDR3 protein. The profile covers some 1.5 million distinct CDR3 sequences, with 28% appearing a single time and 7.7% taken by the ten largest. Sequencing was performed on blood. These receptor sequences come from a woman in her twenties or thirties in good health.

The chain is built from TRBV3-1 and TRBJ2-5; no definite D call. CDR1 and CDR2 from the germline V gene are LGHDT and YNNKEL (reference sequence). Trimming took off 2 bases at V and 0 bases at J, with 7 bases between the two ends. CDR3 length: 14 amino acids. Here the CDR3 reads CASSQFENQETQYF. The CDR3, as DNA: TGTGCCAGCAGCCAATTCGAGAACCAAGAGACCCAGTACTTC.

The CDR3 region is CASSLFGTSAAGELFF. CDR3 in DNA: TGCGCCAGCAGCTTATTTGGGACTAGCGCAGCCGGGGAGCTGTTTTTT. The chain carries TRBV5-1 and TRBJ2-2, with 10 nucleotides matching TRBD2. The CDR3 is 16 residues long. The germline CDR1 and CDR2 sequences are SGHRS and YFSETQ. Trimming removed 2 bases from V and 6 bases from J; junction bases left unmatched: 7.

As to this clonotype: A much larger clone is a single base away; this may be a read error. The V and J genes are TRBV5-4 and TRBJ1-2, with unresolved D. Germline V CDR1 and CDR2: SGHNT, YYREEE (reference sequence). CDR3 size: 15 residues. The V and J ends lost 4 bases and 6 bases respectively, with 19 bases between them. The CDR3 spells CASSPLVKGGDGYTF. In DNA form, the CDR3 reads TGTGCCAGCAGCCCCCTCGTGAAGGGTGGAGATGGCTACACCTTC.

J is TRBJ2-1 and V is TRBV19, with unresolved D. The CDR3 is 12 amino acids. Germline CDR1 and CDR2: LNHDA and SQIVND (reference sequence). The germline V and J ends were trimmed by 2 bases and 7 bases, with 6 bases remaining between them. In DNA form, the CDR3 reads TGTGCCAGTAGTATAACGTCTAATGAGCAGTTCTTC. Amino acids: CASSITSNEQFF.

This clonotype was observed many times. As DNA, the CDR3 is TGTGCCAGCAGCTTAGTGCCTAGCGGGGGGTACGAGCAGTACTTC. Its translation: CASSLVPSGGYEQYF. The gene calls are TRBV7-9 and TRBJ2-7; 11 bases are a match to TRBD2. In germline, CDR1 is SEHNR, CDR2 FQNEAQ (reference sequence). V lost 1 base to trimming and J lost 4 bases; unmatched junction nucleotides: 3. The CDR3 covers 15 residues.

The V gene is TRBV12-3 or TRBV12-4, the J gene TRBJ2-3; D perhaps matches TRBD2 (5 bases). Between the trimmed V and J ends, which lost 7 bases and 6 bases, there was a span of 20 bases. The CDR3 has 15 amino acids. DNA of the CDR3: TGTGCCAGCATAAGAAGGGCTAGCCCTAGGGATACGCAGTATTTT. Amino acids: CASIRRASPRDTQYF.

In its sample, this clonotype was seen a few times. This sequence joins TRBV10-3 and TRBJ2-5, with 7 bases fitting TRBD1. J was trimmed by 5 bases and V by 4 bases; bases with no gene match: 19. The V gene's germline CDR1 is ENHRY and CDR2 SYGVKD. CDR3 length equals 18 residues. CDR3 loop: CAISVPPGQSRSWETQYF. The DNA for the CDR3 is TGTGCCATCAGTGTCCCCCCGGGACAGTCCCGTTCTTGGGAGACCCAGTACTTC.

The sample holds a few counts of this clonotype. The chain links TRBV7-2 to TRBJ2-1; 11 positions agree with TRBD2. Unmatched junction bases numbered 9, after V lost 5 bases and J lost 9 bases. The CDR3 sequence is 15 residues long. Germline V gene data show CDR1 as SGHTA and CDR2 as FQGNSA. The CDR3 protein is CASSHAASGRLEQFF. In nucleotides, the CDR3 is TGTGCCAGCAGCCACGCGGCTAGCGGGAGGCTTGAGCAGTTCTTC.

This clonotype turned up a few times. CDR3 sequence: CASSLVAGGIPETQYF. The CDR3 region has the DNA TGTGCCAGCAGCTTAGTAGCGGGAGGAATCCCAGAGACCCAGTACTTC. This sequence joins TRBV7-2 and TRBJ2-5; 10 positions match TRBD2. Germline CDR1 SGHTA, CDR2 FQGNSA. V gave up 1 base and J gave up 4 bases; unmatched junction bases: 6. CDR3 length: 16 amino acids.

Only a few counts were recorded for this clonotype. The gene calls are TRBV27 and TRBJ2-5, with D perhaps TRBD2 (6 bases). V was clipped by 6 bases and J by 3 bases, with 17 bases between them. Germline lookup yields CDR1 MNHEY and CDR2 SMNVEV (reference sequence). The CDR3 spans 15 residues. The CDR3 DNA reads as TGTGCCAGCAGCCAGACTAGTGGAGGAAAAGAGACCCAGTACTTC. Its protein product is CASSQTSGGKETQYF.

This clonotype was counted at least ten times. The genes are TRBV9 and TRBJ2-3; 10 bases line up with TRBD2. The germline CDR1 and CDR2 sequences are SGDLS and YYNGEE. This CDR3 is 16 amino acids long. Trimming removed 0 bases from V and 2 bases from J; junction bases left unmatched: 3. The CDR3 DNA reads TGTGCCAGCAGCGTAGGGCTAGCGGGAGCCACAGATACGCAGTATTTT. Its translation: CASSVGLAGATDTQYF.

In its sample, this clonotype was seen many times. The V call is TRBV6-1, the J call TRBJ2-7, with D maybe TRBD1 (8 bases). Germline CDR1 MNHNS, CDR2 SASEGT. V lost 5 bases, J lost 2 bases, and 13 bases lay in between. The CDR3 contains 14 residues. As DNA, the CDR3 is TGTGCCAGCAGTAGGGGGGGACAGGCCTACGAGCAGTACTTC. Protein sequence: CASSRGGQAYEQYF.

V gene TRBV21-1 combines with J gene TRBJ2-4. TRBV21-1 is described as a pseudogene. This CDR3 has 13 residues. The CDR3 loop is CTSYEASYYEQYF. CDR3 sequence (DNA): TGTACCAGCTATGAAGCGAGCTACTACGAACAGTACTTC.

This chain joins TRBV20-1 and TRBJ2-5; 10 nucleotides align to TRBD2. The CDR3 is made up of 18 amino acids. V lost 0 bases to trimming and J lost 5 bases; unmatched junction nucleotides: 15. Germline CDR1 is DFQATT and CDR2 is SNEGSKA (reference sequence). CDR3 residues: CSARDPSGRAPGDETQYF. As DNA, the CDR3 is TGCAGTGCTAGAGATCCCAGCGGGAGGGCCCCGGGGGACGAGACCCAGTACTTC.